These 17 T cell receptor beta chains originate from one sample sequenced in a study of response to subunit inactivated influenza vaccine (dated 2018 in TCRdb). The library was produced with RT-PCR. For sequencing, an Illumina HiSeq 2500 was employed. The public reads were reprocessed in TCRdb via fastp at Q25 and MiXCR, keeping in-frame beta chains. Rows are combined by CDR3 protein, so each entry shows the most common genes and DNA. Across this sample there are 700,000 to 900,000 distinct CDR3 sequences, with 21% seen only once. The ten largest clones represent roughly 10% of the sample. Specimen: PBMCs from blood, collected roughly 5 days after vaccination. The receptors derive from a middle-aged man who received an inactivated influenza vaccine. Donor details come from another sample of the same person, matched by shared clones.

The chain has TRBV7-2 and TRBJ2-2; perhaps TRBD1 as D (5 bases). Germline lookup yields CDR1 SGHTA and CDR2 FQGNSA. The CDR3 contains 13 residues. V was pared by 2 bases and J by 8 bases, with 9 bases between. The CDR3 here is CASSLQGIGELFF. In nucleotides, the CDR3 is TGTGCCAGCAGCTTACAGGGAATTGGGGAGCTGTTTTTT.

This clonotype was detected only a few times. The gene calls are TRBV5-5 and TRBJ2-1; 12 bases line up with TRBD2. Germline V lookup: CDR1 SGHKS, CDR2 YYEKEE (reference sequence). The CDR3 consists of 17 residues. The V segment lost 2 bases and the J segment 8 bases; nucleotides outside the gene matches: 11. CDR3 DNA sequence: TGTGCCAGCAGCTTTACTATGACTAGCGGGGGTAGGTATGAGCAGTTCTTC. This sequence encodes CASSFTMTSGGRYEQFF.

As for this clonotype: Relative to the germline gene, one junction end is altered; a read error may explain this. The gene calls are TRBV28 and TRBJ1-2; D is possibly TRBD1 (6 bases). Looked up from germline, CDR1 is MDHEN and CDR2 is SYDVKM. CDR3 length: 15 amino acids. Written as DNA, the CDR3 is TGTGTCAGCAGTTACACAGGGTCTGCTAACTATGGCTACACCTTC. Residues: CVSSYTGSANYGYTF.

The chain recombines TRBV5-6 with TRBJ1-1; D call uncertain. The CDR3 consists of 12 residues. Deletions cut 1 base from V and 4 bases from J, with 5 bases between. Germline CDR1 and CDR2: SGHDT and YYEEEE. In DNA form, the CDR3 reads TGTGCCAGCAGCTTGATGACCACTGAAGCTTTCTTT. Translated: CASSLMTTEAFF.

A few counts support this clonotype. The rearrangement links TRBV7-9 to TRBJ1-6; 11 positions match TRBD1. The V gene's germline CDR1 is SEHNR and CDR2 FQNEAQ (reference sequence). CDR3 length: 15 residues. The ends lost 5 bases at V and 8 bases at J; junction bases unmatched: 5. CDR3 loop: CASSPWTGGDSPLHF. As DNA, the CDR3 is TGTGCCAGCAGCCCTTGGACAGGGGGCGATTCACCCCTCCACTTT.

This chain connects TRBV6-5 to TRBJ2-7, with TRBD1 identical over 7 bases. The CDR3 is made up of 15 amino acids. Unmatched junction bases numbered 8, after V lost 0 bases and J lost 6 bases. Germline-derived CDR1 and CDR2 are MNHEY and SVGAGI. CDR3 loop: CASSYSEGALSEQYF. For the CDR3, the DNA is TGTGCCAGCAGTTACTCAGAGGGGGCGCTGAGCGAGCAGTACTTC.

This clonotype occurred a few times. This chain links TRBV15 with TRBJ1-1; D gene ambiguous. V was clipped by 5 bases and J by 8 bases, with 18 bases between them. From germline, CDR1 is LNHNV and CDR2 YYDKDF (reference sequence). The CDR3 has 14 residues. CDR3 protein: CATSWYGSSIEAFF. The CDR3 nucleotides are TGTGCCACCAGCTGGTACGGGAGCTCGATCGAAGCTTTCTTT.

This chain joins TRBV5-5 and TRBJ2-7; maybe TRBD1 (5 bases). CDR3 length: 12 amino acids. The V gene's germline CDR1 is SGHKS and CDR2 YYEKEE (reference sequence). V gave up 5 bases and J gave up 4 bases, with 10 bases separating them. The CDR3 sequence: CASRKTEYEQYF. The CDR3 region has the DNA TGTGCCAGCAGAAAGACAGAGTACGAGCAGTACTTC.

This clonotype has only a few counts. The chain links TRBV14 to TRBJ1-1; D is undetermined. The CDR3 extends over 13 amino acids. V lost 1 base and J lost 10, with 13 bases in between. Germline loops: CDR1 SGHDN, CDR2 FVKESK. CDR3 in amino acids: CASSQVPTLRAFF. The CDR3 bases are TGTGCCAGCAGCCAAGTTCCGACCTTAAGAGCTTTCTTT.

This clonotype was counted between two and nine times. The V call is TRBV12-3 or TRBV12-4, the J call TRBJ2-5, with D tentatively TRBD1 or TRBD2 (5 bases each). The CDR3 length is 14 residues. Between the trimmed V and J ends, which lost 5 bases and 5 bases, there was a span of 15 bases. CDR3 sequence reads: CASSGFGARETQYF. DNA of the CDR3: TGTGCCAGCAGTGGGTTCGGGGCGCGGGAGACCCAGTACTTC.

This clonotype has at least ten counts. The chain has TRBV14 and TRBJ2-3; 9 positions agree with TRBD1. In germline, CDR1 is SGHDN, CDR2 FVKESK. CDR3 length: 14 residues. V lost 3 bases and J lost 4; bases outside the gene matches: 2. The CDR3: CASSQRQGADTQYF. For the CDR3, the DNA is TGTGCCAGCAGCCAGCGACAGGGGGCAGATACGCAGTATTTT.

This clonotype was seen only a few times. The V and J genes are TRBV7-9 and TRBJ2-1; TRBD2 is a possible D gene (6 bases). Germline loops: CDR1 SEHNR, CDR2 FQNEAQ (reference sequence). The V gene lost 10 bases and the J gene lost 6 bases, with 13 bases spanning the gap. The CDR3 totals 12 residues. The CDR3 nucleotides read TGTGCCATCGGGGGAGGAGGCAATGAGCAGTTCTTC. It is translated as CAIGGGGNEQFF.

The CDR3 DNA reads as TGCAGTGCTGGTCCAACTGAAGCTTTCTTT. Its translation: CSAGPTEAFF. This rearrangement joins TRBV20-1 to TRBJ1-1, with unresolved D. The CDR3 totals 10 residues. The V end was cut by 5 bases, the J end by 5 bases, with 6 bases between. Germline V gene sequence: CDR1 DFQATT, CDR2 SNEGSKA (reference sequence).

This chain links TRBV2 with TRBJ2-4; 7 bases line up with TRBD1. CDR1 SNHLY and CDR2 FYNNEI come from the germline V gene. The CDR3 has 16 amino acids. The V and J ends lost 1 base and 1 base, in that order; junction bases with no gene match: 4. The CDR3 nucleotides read TGTGCCAGCAGTGAAGAGGGGGCGCGGGCCAAAAACATTCAGTACTTC. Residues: CASSEEGARAKNIQYF.

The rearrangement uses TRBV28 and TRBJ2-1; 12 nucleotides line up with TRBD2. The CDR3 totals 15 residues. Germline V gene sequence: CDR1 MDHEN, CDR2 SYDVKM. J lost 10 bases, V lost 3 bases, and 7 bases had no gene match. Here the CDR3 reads CASSLASGGGLEQFF. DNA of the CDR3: TGTGCCAGCAGTTTGGCTAGCGGGGGGGGGCTAGAGCAGTTCTTC.

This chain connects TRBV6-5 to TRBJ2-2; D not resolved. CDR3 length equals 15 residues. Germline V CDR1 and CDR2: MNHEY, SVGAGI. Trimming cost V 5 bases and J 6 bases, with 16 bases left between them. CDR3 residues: CASSDRVGFAGELFF. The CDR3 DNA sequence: TGTGCCAGCAGTGATCGAGTGGGTTTCGCCGGGGAGCTGTTTTTT.

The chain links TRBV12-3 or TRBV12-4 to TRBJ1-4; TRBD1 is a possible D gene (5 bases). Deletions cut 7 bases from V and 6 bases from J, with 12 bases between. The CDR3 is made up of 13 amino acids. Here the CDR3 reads CASKPQGYEKLFF. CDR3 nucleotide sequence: TGTGCCAGCAAACCTCAGGGTTATGAAAAACTGTTTTTT.